This TCR beta chain was identified during a study of PD-1 blockade in classical Hodgkin lymphoma. Whole-study context: Patients in the cohort were put on intravenous nivolumab, 3 mg/kg every 2 weeks.

Study observations and caveats: Reported baseline diversity: healthy donors highest, relapsed/refractory patients lowest. Complete responders' diversity at baseline resembled that of newly diagnosed patients.

Time point denoted: cycle 4 day 1 (C4D1), after less than seven weeks of nivolumab. No patient escaped relapse after autologous stem cell transplantation, and brentuximab vedotin exposure varied. The ends were cut back, 0 bases at V and 4 bases at J, with 9 bases in the middle. The germline gives CDR1 MNHEY, CDR2 SVGAGI. CDR3 length: 14 residues. The data were produced by immunoSEQ multiplex PCR, yet TCRdb's version contains in-frame clones alone and is incomplete. Of under 130,000 clones in the sample, about nine tenths were seen once. As concerns this clone: Its antigen is unidentified.

The chain is built from TRBV6-5 and TRBJ1-2; D is undetermined. The sample consisted of peripheral blood mononuclear cells (PBMCs), taken before the fourth cycle of nivolumab. The source is a human donor with classical Hodgkin lymphoma. The CDR3 region is CASSYSRSTYGYTF. CDR3 coding DNA: TGTGCCAGCAGTTACTCGCGCAGCACCTATGGCTACACCTTC.